A single T cell receptor beta chain is shown here with its context. Only a few counts were recorded for this clonotype. What antigen it recognizes has not been identified. Base qualities are not provided; no much larger clone lies one nucleotide away. The 39 donors, aged about 6 to 95 years, were systemically healthy Caucasian individuals from Russia. Each donor gave 8 to 10 milliliters of peripheral blood, collected into EDTA-treated Vacutainer tubes. Ficoll-Paque density-gradient centrifugation was used to isolate PBMCs, with at least 7 million obtained per sample. Trizol reagent was used to extract total RNA from the PBMCs, yielding at least 6 micrograms per sample. The percentages of naive CD45RAhigh/CD27high T cells were determined by flow cytometry on a PBMC aliquot from every donor. The data were obtained in a study of blood T cells in healthy people across ages (dated by TCRdb to between 2014 and 2017). About the investigation overall: Template switching captured roughly one uniquely barcoded TCR beta cDNA molecule per two T cells in model experiments. To avoid experimental bias, donors of different ages were spread randomly across the sequencing lanes. The donors were divided into four age groups: young (average approximately 17 years), middle-aged (roughly 42), aged (approximately 64) and long-lived (roughly 82). Two additional independent replicas of 1 million unique cDNA reads from the same blood draw were analyzed for two donors (one aged 18 to 30 and one aged 80 or older). The study measured age-related changes in TCR beta repertoire diversity using deep sequencing normalized with unique cDNA molecular identifiers. Points the paper makes about the study in general: As age increased, observed TCR beta diversity per million T cells dropped in a roughly linear way, and a significant reduction was already evident by age 40. Since profiling was done on bulk unsorted PBMCs, naive and antigen-experienced compartments could not be conclusively compared. Compared with the aged group, the long-lived group had more naive CD4+ T cells, fewer expanded clones and increased TCR diversity, suggesting age selection. Because the CMV infection status of the donors was unknown, age-related changes in expanded clonotypes may potentially have been confounded. There was a strong correlation between observed TCR beta diversity and the percentage of naive T cells measured by flow cytometry. Estimates of total diversity based on one million sequenced T cells were regarded as lower bounds and as underestimates.

Library construction relied on 5' RACE. The instrument was an Illumina HiSeq 2500. A second PCR of roughly 6 to 11 cycles was run with a J-beta primer mix and a sample-barcoded 5' primer. A template-switch 5' adaptor carrying 12 random nucleotides introduced a unique molecular identifier onto each TCR beta cDNA molecule. Each sample yielded at least 2.5 million CDR3-containing paired-end reads. First-strand cDNA was synthesized from all RNA with the Mint cDNA synthesis kit, primed by a TRBC-specific oligonucleotide. All cDNA was treated with uracil-DNA glycosylase and then went through a first 18-cycle PCR with the universal primers M1SS and BC2_uni_R. Concerning the study's data processing: Each sample was normalized by randomly selecting 1 million high-quality reads, each carrying a distinct molecular identifier. Reads sharing molecular identifiers were discarded rather than binned into consensus sequences. MiTCR, set to a Q25 quality threshold and the strictest error-elimination algorithm, was used for CDR3 identification, clonotype clustering and error correction. A nonparametric unseen species model using Euler transformation provided a lower-bound estimate of total TCR beta diversity. In TCRdb, the public reads were trimmed at Q25 with fastp and aligned with MiXCR, with productive beta chains retained. Here each entry gathers all rows of one CDR3 protein and keeps the most common genes and DNA. TCRdb, not the authors, supplied the V and J calls. The sample table contains around 1,500,000 distinct CDR3 sequences; only one count was recorded for about 28% of them. The ten largest account for approximately 7.7% of the sample.

The source of this sequence is a woman in her twenties or thirties in good health. Source material: blood.

The DNA reads as follows: TGCGCCAGCAGCTTGGATGGGGCCCCTGGCTACACCTTC. Its protein is CASSLDGAPGYTF. The V and J genes are TRBV5-1 and TRBJ1-2; a weak D assignment points to TRBD1 (5 bases agree). The V end loses 0 bases and the J end loses 7 bases, and a stretch of 10 bases separates them. The germline V gene gives CDR1 as SGHRS and CDR2 as YFSETQ. The CDR3 sequence holds 13 residues, the cysteine and phenylalanine included. Only CDR3 DNA is held: 39 bases, read in frame from base 1.